This T cell receptor beta chain is drawn from a study of cytomegalovirus exposure and HLA in healthy donors. Study outcomes and limitations: Reportedly, HLA-A and HLA-B alleles of most subjects were accurately predicted from TCR beta. In presence/absence analyses, roughly uniform sequencing depth across donors was assumed.

Germline CDR1 reads SGHTA; CDR2 reads FQGNSA. V lost 3 bases and J lost 5; bases outside the gene matches: 5. The CDR3 has 15 amino acids. This clone was recorded only once. Its antigen remains unidentified. The PCR had 60 Vbeta and 13 Jbeta primers. Profiling relied on immunoSEQ multiplex PCR, and the TCRdb table lists in-frame clones only, not all of them. Found here are 100,000 to 150,000 clones, roughly 79% of them singletons; the top ten hold less than 1.1%. This TCR derives from a male donor in good health and CMV-seronegative. J is TRBJ2-3 and V is TRBV7-2, with 10 bases lining up with TRBD2. Sequencing was performed on PBMCs. CDR3 in amino acids: CASSLSGGEGDTQYF. DNA of the CDR3: TGTGCCAGCAGCTTGAGCGGGGGGGAGGGAGATACGCAGTATTTT. The variable domain in full, completed from reference TRBV7-2 and TRBJ2-3, reads GAGVSQSPSNKVTEKGKDVELRCDPISGHTALYWYRQSLGQGLEFLIYFQGNSAPDKSGLPSDRFSAERTGGSVSTLTIQRTQQEDSAVYLCASSLSGGEGDTQYFGPGTRLTVL.